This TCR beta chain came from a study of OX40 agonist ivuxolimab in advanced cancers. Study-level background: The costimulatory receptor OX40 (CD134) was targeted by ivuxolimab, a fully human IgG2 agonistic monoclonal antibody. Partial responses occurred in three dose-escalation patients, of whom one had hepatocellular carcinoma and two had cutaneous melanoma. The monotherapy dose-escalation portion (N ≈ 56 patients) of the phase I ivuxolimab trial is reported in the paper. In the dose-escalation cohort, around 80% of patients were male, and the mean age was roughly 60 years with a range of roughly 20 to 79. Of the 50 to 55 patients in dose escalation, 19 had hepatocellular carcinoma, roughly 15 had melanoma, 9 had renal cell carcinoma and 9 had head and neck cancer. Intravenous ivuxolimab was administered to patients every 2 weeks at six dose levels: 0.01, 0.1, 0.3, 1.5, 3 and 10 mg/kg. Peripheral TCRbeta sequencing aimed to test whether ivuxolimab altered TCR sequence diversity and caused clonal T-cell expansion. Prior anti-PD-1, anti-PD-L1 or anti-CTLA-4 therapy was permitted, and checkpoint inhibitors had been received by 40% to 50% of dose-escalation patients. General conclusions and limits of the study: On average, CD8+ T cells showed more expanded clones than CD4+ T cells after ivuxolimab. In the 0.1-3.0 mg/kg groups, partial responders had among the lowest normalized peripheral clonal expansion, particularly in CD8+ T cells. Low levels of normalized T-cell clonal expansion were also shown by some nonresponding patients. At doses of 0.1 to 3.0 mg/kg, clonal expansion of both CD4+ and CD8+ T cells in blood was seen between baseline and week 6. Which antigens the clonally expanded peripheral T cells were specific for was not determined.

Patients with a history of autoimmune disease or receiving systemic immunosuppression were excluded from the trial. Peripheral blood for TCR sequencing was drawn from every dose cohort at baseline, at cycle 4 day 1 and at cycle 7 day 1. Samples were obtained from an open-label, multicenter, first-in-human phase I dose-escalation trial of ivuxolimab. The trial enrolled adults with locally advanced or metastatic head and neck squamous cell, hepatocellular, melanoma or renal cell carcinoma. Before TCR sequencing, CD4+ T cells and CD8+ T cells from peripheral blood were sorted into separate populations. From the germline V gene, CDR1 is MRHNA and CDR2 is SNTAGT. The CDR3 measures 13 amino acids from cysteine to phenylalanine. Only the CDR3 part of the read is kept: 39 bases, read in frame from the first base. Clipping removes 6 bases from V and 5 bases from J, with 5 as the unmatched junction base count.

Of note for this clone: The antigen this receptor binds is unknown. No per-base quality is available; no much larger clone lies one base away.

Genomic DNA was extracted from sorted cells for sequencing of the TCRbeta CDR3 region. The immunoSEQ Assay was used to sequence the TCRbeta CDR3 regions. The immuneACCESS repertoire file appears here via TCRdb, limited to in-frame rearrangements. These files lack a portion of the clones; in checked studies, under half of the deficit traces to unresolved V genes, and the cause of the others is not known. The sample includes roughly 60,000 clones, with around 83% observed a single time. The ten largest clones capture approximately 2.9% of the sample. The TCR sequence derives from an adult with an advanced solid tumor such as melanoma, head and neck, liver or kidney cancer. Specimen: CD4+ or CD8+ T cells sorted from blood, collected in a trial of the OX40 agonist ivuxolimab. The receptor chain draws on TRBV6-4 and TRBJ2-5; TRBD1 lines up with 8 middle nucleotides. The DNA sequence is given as TGTGCCAGCAGCCGGTACAGGGGGGAGACCCAGTACTTC. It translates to CASSRYRGETQYF.